A selection of T cell receptor beta chains follows, all from one sample in a study of beta chain features in type 1 diabetes. The protocol was immunoSEQ multiplex PCR, while the TCRdb copy is restricted to in-frame clones and leaves out a portion. The table lists 300,000 to 350,000 clones, 8% of them singletons. The sequencing input was central memory CD4+ T cells from blood. Every receptor here comes from a woman aged 18-35 years in good health. Each CDR3 is given without its conserved first and last residue.

v_call,cdr3_aa
TRBV18,ASSPSGRYEQY
TRBV4-2,ASSLRGNGMDTQY
TRBV5-6,ASSRGALESVGELF
TRBV5-1,ASSNGQDIYGYT
TRBV19,ASRSSGSEQF
TRBV7-9,ASSPVARASTDTQY
TRBV27,ASSRSGDSTDTQY
TRBV2,ASSQGEGYGYT
TRBV2,ASSVRLTGELF
TRBV18,ASSVAGETQY
TRBV7-2,ASSLYLVQPAGELF
TRBV5-6,ASRRWRDNQPQH
TRBV6-5,ASSYSGRQETQY
TRBV21-1,ASSKVGKYGGDPAKNIQY
TRBV11-2,ASSLGAGREEETQY
TRBV7-9,ASSSSGTGRYEQY
TRBV5-1,ASKVRLGDNEQF
TRBV9,ASSHDQGIQETQY
TRBV10-3,AISDRSETQY
TRBV7-9,ASSLAGGVNQPQH
TRBV4-2,ASSQDFRTGSLTEAF
TRBV18,ASSPRSGETQY
TRBV7-2,ASSPNKPYNEQF
TRBV7-2,ASSRAGVRETQY
TRBV18,ASSPGTPIAEKLF
TRBV28,ASVTNSDRRHQPQH
TRBV5-4,ASSFRGGNYEQY
TRBV9,AAYGTGDSDTDTQY
TRBV4-3,ASSHPPGTASTGELF
TRBV7-9,ASRDRNTGELF